A selection of T cell receptor beta chains follows, all from one sample in a study of shared clonotypes between healthy human individuals. Libraries were prepared by immunoSEQ multiplex PCR; TCRdb keeps only in-frame clonotypes and omits some of them. The table lists about 1 million clones, approximately 72% of them singletons. The sample was memory CD4+ T cells sorted from blood. These receptors came from a man younger than 35 in good health. Both conserved end residues are part of each CDR3. The order of the fields is V gene, CDR3 protein.

>TRBV4-1
CASSLSGSRNEKLFF
>TRBV28
CASQGNTEAFF
>TRBV7-2
CASSSGTEVYEQYF
>TRBV6-5
CASSYSGIYGYTF
>TRBV11-2
CASSLREVVYLYEQYF
>TRBV6-5
CASSFMAEPTDTQYF
>TRBV10-1
CASSDPGQGSTQYF
>TRBV11-2
CASSPGAQGLGYTF
>TRBV21-1
CASSKLPPLLSWGYQETQYF
>TRBV6-1
CASRDRGSVEGYTF
>TRBV9
CASSVGSGSYNEQFF
>TRBV7-9
CASSLPDSPLHF
>TRBV7-8
CASSHSGATGELFF
>TRBV5-4
CASSLRGTQETQYF
>TRBV7-9
CASSLPGARSYNEQFF
>TRBV7-9
CASSPPRENTIYF
>TRBV30
CACSPGAKVSPLHF
>TRBV10-2
CARNSGGSHTGELFF